Presented here are 9 T cell receptor beta chains from one specimen sequenced in a study of T cell responses to AZD1222 COVID-19 vaccine. The method was immunoSEQ multiplex PCR; TCRdb's version includes in-frame clones alone and lacks a portion of them. The table has about 150,000 clones, around nine tenths seen once. The sequencing here drew on peripheral blood, taken on day 0 of AZD1222 vaccination. These receptors were obtained from an adult in good health.

The V gene is TRBV20-1, the J gene TRBJ1-2; 12 nucleotides match TRBD1. This CDR3 region has 16 residues. The germline V gene encodes CDR1 DFQATT and CDR2 SNEGSKA (reference sequence). Losses at the gene ends were 3 bases for V and 2 bases for J; bases not matched to a gene: 7. The CDR3 nucleotides read TGCAGTGCTAGTCTGGGACAGGGGGCTAAAAACTATGGCTACACCTTC. This gives the protein CSASLGQGAKNYGYTF.

The rearrangement uses TRBV10-3 and TRBJ1-4; D is ambiguous. The V end lost 6 bases, the J end lost 0 bases, and 8 bases lay between the germline ends. CDR3 length equals 14 residues. CDR1 and CDR2 (germline): ENHRY, SYGVKD. CDR3: CAIRTSATNEKLFF. In DNA, the CDR3 is TGTGCCATCAGGACGTCTGCAACTAATGAAAAACTGTTTTTT.

The chain is built from TRBV9 and TRBJ2-5; D not resolved. Germline CDR1 is SGDLS and CDR2 is YYNGEE. This CDR3 has 15 amino acids. Trimming cost V 0 bases and J 0 bases, with 9 bases left between them. This CDR3 is CASSVDITNQETQYF. The CDR3 nucleotides read TGTGCCAGCAGCGTAGACATAACGAACCAAGAGACCCAGTACTTC.

The rearrangement links TRBV19 to TRBJ2-2, with 7 bases that match TRBD1. With V trimmed by 9 bases and J by 6 bases, 13 bases remained unmatched. The CDR3 covers 15 residues. Germline assignment: CDR1 LNHDA and CDR2 SQIVND (reference sequence). CDR3 coding DNA: TGTGCCAGCGCCATACCGACAGGGTTCGCCGGGGAGCTGTTTTTT. Amino acid sequence: CASAIPTGFAGELFF.

The chain joins TRBV7-2 to TRBJ2-1; TRBD2 matches 7 bases. CDR3 length: 14 amino acids. The germline V gene has CDR1 SGHTA and CDR2 FQGNSA. J was trimmed by 2 bases and V by 6 bases; bases with no gene match: 4. The CDR3 sequence: CASSSAGTYNEQFF. The CDR3 DNA reads TGTGCCAGCAGTTCAGCGGGAACCTACAATGAGCAGTTCTTC.

The V and J genes are TRBV5-1 and TRBJ1-2; 7 bases align to TRBD1. The germline CDR1 and CDR2 sequences are SGHRS and YFSETQ. The CDR3 spans 15 residues. J gave up 4 bases and V 4 bases, and 10 bases lay outside the gene matches. Written as DNA, the CDR3 is TGCGCCAGCAGCCCTGGGACAGTTGCTGGCTATGGCTACACCTTC. Translating gives CASSPGTVAGYGYTF.

This chain uses TRBV30 with TRBJ1-5; D unresolved. V was cut by 2 bases and J by 5 bases, with 10 bases left in between. The germline V gene has CDR1 GTSNPN and CDR2 SVGIG (reference sequence). CDR3 length: 13 residues. CDR3 region: CAWSPGRDQPQHF. As DNA, the CDR3 is TGTGCCTGGAGTCCTGGACGGGATCAGCCCCAGCATTTT.

This clone was detected only once. The chain combines TRBV6-6 with TRBJ2-6; D gene ambiguous. Per germline, CDR1 MNHNY and CDR2 SVGAGI (reference sequence). The CDR3 has 15 amino acids. V lost 7 bases and J 1 base, leaving 11 bases between the germline ends. The CDR3 region has the DNA TGTGCCAGCACCTATAGGGTGTCTGGGGCCAACGTCCTGACTTTC. It translates to CASTYRVSGANVLTF.

This clone was seen more than once but under ten times. The chain has TRBV6-1 and TRBJ2-1; D is ambiguous. This CDR3 is built from 11 residues. The V end was cut by 2 bases, the J end by 15 bases, with 11 bases between. Germline loops: CDR1 MNHNS, CDR2 SASEGT. The CDR3 DNA follows: TGTGCCAGCAGTGAAAACCCCAAGCGGTTCTTC. Protein product: CASSENPKRFF.